The 27 T cell receptor beta chains below were found in one sample sequenced in a study of blood T cells in healthy people across ages. Alongside a J-beta primer mix, a sample-barcoded 5' primer served in a second PCR lasting about 7 to 12 cycles. Using its own MiXCR run on the 5' RACE reads, TCRdb lists one record per CDR3 protein. The sample lists approximately 1.5 million distinct CDR3 sequences, about 45% seen once, with about 4.1% in the top ten. The sample was blood. The receptors were sampled from a woman between 18 and 29 years old in good health.

This clonotype occurred a few times. This sequence joins TRBV12-3 or TRBV12-4 and TRBJ2-1; 7 bases fit TRBD2. The CDR3 covers 14 residues. V dropped 7 bases and J dropped 9; count of bases not matched to a gene: 12. In nucleotides, the CDR3 is TGTGCCAGCACCAAGCGGGGAGGTTACGGTGAGCAGTTCTTC. This gives the protein CASTKRGGYGEQFF.

This chain connects TRBV9 to TRBJ2-2; D is uncertain. V was shortened by 4 bases and J by 3 bases, with 10 bases between the two germline ends. The CDR3 has 14 residues. Germline lookup yields CDR1 SGDLS and CDR2 YYNGEE. The CDR3 DNA reads TGTGCCAGCAGCTTGCACACCTACACCGGGGAGCTGTTTTTT. This gives the protein CASSLHTYTGELFF.

About this clonotype itself: One end of the junction is discordant with germline, which a read error may explain. The chain uses TRBV7-7 and TRBJ2-1; 14 bases are shared with TRBD2. The CDR3 contains 18 residues. Germline-derived CDR1 and CDR2 are SSHAT and FNYEAQ (reference sequence). CDR3: CASSRGTSGRGTYNEQFF. CDR3 bases: TGTGCTAGCAGCCGAGGGACTAGCGGGAGAGGCACCTACAATGAGCAGTTCTTC. Complete variable domain (other parts from reference TRBV7-7 and TRBJ2-1): GAGVSQSPRYKVTKRGQDVTLRCDPISSHATLYWYQQALGQGPEFLTYFNYEAQPDKSGLPSDRFSAERPEGSISTLTIQRTEQRDSAMYRCASSRGTSGRGTYNEQFFGPGTRLTVL.

This clonotype was seen only a few times. This chain uses TRBV6-6 with TRBJ2-7; the D gene is possibly TRBD1 (6 bases). The CDR3 length is 12 residues. Trimming removed 8 bases from V and 3 bases from J, with 11 bases in between. The germline gives CDR1 MNHNY, CDR2 SVGAGI (reference sequence). CDR3 bases: TGTGCCAGCGCCCGAGGGGGCTACGAGCAGTACTTC. Its translation is CASARGGYEQYF.

This clonotype was seen once. V is TRBV9 and J is TRBJ1-3; D is undetermined. The germline gives CDR1 SGDLS, CDR2 YYNGEE. Deletions cut 0 bases from V and 7 bases from J, with 11 bases between. This CDR3 has 14 amino acids. The CDR3 spells CASSVEVSRNTIYF. CDR3 DNA: TGTGCCAGCAGCGTAGAGGTCAGTCGGAACACCATATATTTT.

V and J are TRBV7-3 and TRBJ1-1; D may be TRBD1 (5 bases). The germline V gene encodes CDR1 SGHTA and CDR2 FQGTGA. The CDR3 runs to 19 residues. The ends were cut back, 4 bases at V and 0 bases at J, with 24 bases in the middle. DNA of the CDR3: TGTGCCAGCAGCTCGATCCCGGGGCAGAAGGGTCTTATGAACACTGAAGCTTTCTTT. This codes for CASSSIPGQKGLMNTEAFF.

This clonotype was counted between two and nine times. The gene calls are TRBV5-1 and TRBJ2-3; D gene unclear. The CDR3 length is 14 residues. The germline V and J ends were trimmed by 2 bases and 2 bases, with 9 bases remaining between them. The germline CDR1 and CDR2 sequences are SGHRS and YFSETQ. CDR3 protein: CASSFSLNTDTQYF. The CDR3 DNA is TGCGCCAGCAGCTTCAGCCTTAACACAGATACGCAGTATTTT.

The chain employs TRBV12-5 and TRBJ2-1; D unresolved. Germline CDR1 reads LGHNT; CDR2 reads FRNRAP. The CDR3 contains 15 residues. V lost 6 bases to trimming and J lost 1 base, with 13 bases between them. CDR3 nucleotides: TGTGCTAGTGGCCTAAGGGTTCGGTCCTACAATGAGCAGTTCTTC. This codes for CASGLRVRSYNEQFF.

The CDR3 sequence is CASSTEGSPSSYEQYF. The CDR3 region has the DNA TGTGCCAGCAGCACCGAGGGGTCCCCTTCTTCCTACGAGCAGTACTTC. The chain uses TRBV21-1 and TRBJ2-7; the table's D call, TRBD1, was not checked against the DNA. TRBV21-1 is a pseudogene locus. This CDR3 region has 16 residues.

The chain has TRBV6-5 and TRBJ1-2; D possibly corresponds to TRBD1 (5 bases). This CDR3 has 13 residues. The germline V gene encodes CDR1 MNHEY and CDR2 SVGAGI. V lost 8 bases to trimming and J lost 2 bases, with 12 bases between them. The CDR3 protein is CASGPTANYGYTF. Written as DNA, the CDR3 is TGTGCCAGCGGACCGACAGCAAACTATGGCTACACCTTC.

This clonotype came up a few times. The V gene is TRBV7-2, the J gene TRBJ2-3; 7 bases agree with TRBD1. The junction had 6 bases not matched to a gene; V was cut back by 1 base and J by 8 bases. The CDR3 loop spans 14 amino acids. The germline V gene encodes CDR1 SGHTA and CDR2 FQGNSA. The CDR3 reads CASSLGQGPRTQYF. The CDR3 DNA reads as TGTGCCAGCAGCTTAGGACAGGGCCCCCGTACGCAGTATTTT. The full variable domain, its missing parts supplied by reference TRBV7-2 and TRBJ2-3, is GAGVSQSPSNKVTEKGKDVELRCDPISGHTALYWYRQSLGQGLEFLIYFQGNSAPDKSGLPSDRFSAERTGGSVSTLTIQRTQQEDSAVYLCASSLGQGPRTQYFGPGTRLTVL.

Concerning this clonotype: No conserved phenylalanine or tryptophan is present at the end of the CDR3, so a read error is the likely explanation. The gene calls are TRBV4-2 and TRBJ2-4, with unresolved D. The CDR3 totals 13 residues. The V gene lost 1 base and the J gene lost 8 bases, with 9 bases spanning the gap. CDR1 is LGHNA and CDR2 is YNFKEQ in the germline V gene. The CDR3 bases are TGTGCCAGCAGCCAAGGCTCAGGAGACATTCAGTACCTC. Translating it yields CASSQGSGDIQYL.

Regarding this clonotype: The junction does not match germline at one end; this may be a read error. The CDR3 region has the DNA TGTGTCACCAGTGATCCCGCCCTTCAACCAGATACGCAGTATTTT. It translates to CVTSDPALQPDTQYF. The gene calls are TRBV24-1 and TRBJ2-3; the D is unclear. CDR1 is KGHDR, CDR2 SFDVKD, per germline. The CDR3 consists of 15 residues.

The chain recombines TRBV20-1 with TRBJ2-3, with TRBD2 identical over 11 bases. The CDR3 totals 14 residues. J lost 5 bases, V lost 6 bases, and 7 bases had no gene match. Germline assignment: CDR1 DFQATT and CDR2 SNEGSKA (reference sequence). DNA of the CDR3: TGCAGTGCGCAGACTAGCGGGGAGCAAGATACGCAGTATTTT. Its protein is CSAQTSGEQDTQYF.

The J gene is TRBJ1-6, the V gene TRBV2; D is possibly TRBD1 (6 bases). The CDR3 totals 16 residues. Germline CDR1 and CDR2: SNHLY and FYNNEI. Trimming pared 2 bases from V and 3 bases from J, leaving 11 bases between. The CDR3 DNA is TGTGCCAGCAGTGAATGGGGGCCCGACTATAATTCACCCCTCCACTTT. This translates into CASSEWGPDYNSPLHF. Together with reference TRBV2 and TRBJ1-6, the CDR3 gives the full variable domain: EPEVTQTPSHQVTQMGQEVILRCVPISNHLYFYWYRQILGQKVEFLVSFYNNEISEKSEIFDDQFSVERPDGSNFTLKIRSTKLEDSAMYFCASSEWGPDYNSPLHFGNGTRLTVT.

With regard to this clonotype: A junction boundary mismatches the germline segment, possibly from a read error. The chain recombines TRBV9 with TRBJ2-2; the D gene is possibly TRBD2 (5 bases). The CDR3 is made up of 16 amino acids. CDR1 is SGDLS and CDR2 is YYNGEE in the germline V gene. CDR3 nucleotide sequence: TGTGTCAGCAGCGTAGAAGGGCGGGCGAACACCGGGGAGCTGTTTTTT. Protein product: CVSSVEGRANTGELFF.

The V and J genes are TRBV12-3 or TRBV12-4 and TRBJ1-5; TRBD1 matches at 7 bases. This CDR3 has 15 amino acids. The trim removed 5 bases at V and 6 bases at J, leaving 10 bases unmatched. Here the CDR3 DNA reads TGTGCCAGCAGTCTTGGACAGGCCGCGAGTCAGCCCCAGCATTTT. Its translation: CASSLGQAASQPQHF.

The chain carries TRBV5-1 and TRBJ2-3; 9 bases align to TRBD2. Per the germline V gene, CDR1 is SGHRS and CDR2 is YFSETQ. The CDR3 covers 15 residues. J lost 8 bases, V lost 3 bases, and 10 bases had no gene match. CDR3: CASSSSSGTLPTQYF. The CDR3 region has the DNA TGCGCCAGCAGCTCCTCTAGCGGGACCCTCCCTACGCAGTATTTT.

There are a few counts of this clonotype. The J gene is TRBJ2-1, the V gene TRBV5-4; 16 bases match TRBD2. After removal of 4 bases from V and 9 bases from J, the junction contained 4 bases not matched to a gene. CDR1 and CDR2 from the germline V gene are SGHNT and YYREEE (reference sequence). This CDR3 is 15 amino acids long. The CDR3 reads CASSQGLAGGSEQFF. The CDR3, as DNA: TGTGCCAGCAGCCAGGGACTAGCGGGAGGGTCTGAGCAGTTCTTC.

This clonotype occurred a few times. The chain carries TRBV29-1 and TRBJ1-5; a weak D match, TRBD1 (5 bases). Germline CDR1 SQVTM, CDR2 ANQGSEA. V was pared by 4 bases and J by 6 bases, with 13 bases between. This CDR3 comprises 13 residues. The CDR3 loop is CSVGGRAGQPQHF. The CDR3 bases are TGCAGCGTTGGGGGGAGGGCCGGTCAGCCCCAGCATTTT.

This clonotype was detected once. The V and J genes are TRBV18 and TRBJ2-1; perhaps TRBD1 as D (6 bases). The V end lost 1 base, the J end lost 5 bases, and 12 bases lay between the germline ends. The CDR3 sequence is 15 residues long. The germline CDR1 and CDR2 sequences are KGHSH and LQKENI. CDR3 residues: CASSPQAGVNNEQFF. The CDR3 bases are TGTGCCAGCTCACCACAGGCAGGGGTCAACAATGAGCAGTTCTTC.

To note about this clonotype: A much larger clonotype is one base distant, so this may be a read error. V and J are TRBV7-2 and TRBJ2-5; 12 positions match TRBD2. The trim removed 4 bases at V and 11 bases at J, leaving 11 bases unmatched. The CDR3 covers 15 residues. Germline V gives CDR1 SGHTA, CDR2 FQGNSA. The CDR3 here is CASSSRLAGANEQYF. The CDR3 region has the DNA TGTGCCAGCAGCTCGAGACTAGCGGGAGCGAATGAGCAGTACTTC.

The CDR3: CAISRALGDYEQYF. In nucleotides, the CDR3 is TGTGCCATCAGTCGGGCCCTAGGGGATTACGAGCAGTACTTC. The gene calls are TRBV10-3 and TRBJ2-7; possible D gene TRBD1, 5 bases. This CDR3 is built from 14 residues. Trimming cost V 5 bases and J 4 bases, with 15 bases left between them. CDR1 is ENHRY and CDR2 is SYGVKD in the germline V gene.

This clonotype was seen once. The chain has TRBV7-2 and TRBJ2-1, with TRBD2 matching over 9 bases. Unmatched junction bases numbered 7, after V lost 5 bases and J lost 5 bases. The CDR3 has 15 amino acids. The germline gives CDR1 SGHTA, CDR2 FQGNSA. The CDR3 loop is CASSTRTSENNEQFF. CDR3 coding DNA: TGTGCCAGCAGCACCCGGACTAGCGAAAACAATGAGCAGTTCTTC.

This clonotype was counted a single time. The genes are TRBV6-1 and TRBJ2-3; D gene uncertain. Trimming took 1 base from V and 6 from J, leaving 11 bases between them. Germline CDR1 MNHNS, CDR2 SASEGT. The CDR3 extends over 14 amino acids. CDR3 sequence reads: CASSEEQEWDTQYF. The CDR3 nucleotides read TGTGCCAGCAGTGAAGAGCAGGAGTGGGATACGCAGTATTTT.

The chain is built from TRBV15 and TRBJ2-3; 7 nucleotides align to TRBD2. CDR3 size: 16 residues. Germline V CDR1 and CDR2: LNHNV, YYDKDF (reference sequence). V was clipped by 5 bases and J by 4 bases; unmatched bases: 12. Here the CDR3 DNA reads TGTGCCACCAGCGAGGTAGCGGGTCGGCCTTCAGATACGCAGTATTTT. It specifies CATSEVAGRPSDTQYF.

Written as DNA, the CDR3 is TGCAGTGCTAGAGATATGGCGGGATCCCAAGAGACCCAGTACTTC. Protein product: CSARDMAGSQETQYF. J is TRBJ2-5 and V is TRBV20-1; the D gene is possibly TRBD2 (6 bases). Germline V lookup: CDR1 DFQATT, CDR2 SNEGSKA (reference sequence). Trimming left V 0 bases short and J 1 base short, with 12 bases between. This CDR3 is 15 amino acids long.